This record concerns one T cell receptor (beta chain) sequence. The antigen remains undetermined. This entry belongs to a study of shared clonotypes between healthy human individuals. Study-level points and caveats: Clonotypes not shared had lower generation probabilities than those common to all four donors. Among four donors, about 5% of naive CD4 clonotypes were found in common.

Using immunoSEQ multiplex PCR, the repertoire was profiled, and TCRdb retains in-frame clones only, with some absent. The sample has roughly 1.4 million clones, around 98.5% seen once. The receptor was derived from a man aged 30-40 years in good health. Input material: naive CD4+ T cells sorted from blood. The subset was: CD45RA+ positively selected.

CDR3 sequence: CASRTNQGQLHEQYF. DNA for the CDR3: TGTGCCAGCAGGACTAATCAGGGGCAATTGCACGAGCAGTACTTC. The chain recombines TRBV2 with TRBJ2-7; D may be TRBD1 (6 bases). Germline V gives CDR1 SNHLY, CDR2 FYNNEI. CDR3 size: 15 residues. V gave up 6 bases and J gave up 5 bases, with 20 bases separating them.